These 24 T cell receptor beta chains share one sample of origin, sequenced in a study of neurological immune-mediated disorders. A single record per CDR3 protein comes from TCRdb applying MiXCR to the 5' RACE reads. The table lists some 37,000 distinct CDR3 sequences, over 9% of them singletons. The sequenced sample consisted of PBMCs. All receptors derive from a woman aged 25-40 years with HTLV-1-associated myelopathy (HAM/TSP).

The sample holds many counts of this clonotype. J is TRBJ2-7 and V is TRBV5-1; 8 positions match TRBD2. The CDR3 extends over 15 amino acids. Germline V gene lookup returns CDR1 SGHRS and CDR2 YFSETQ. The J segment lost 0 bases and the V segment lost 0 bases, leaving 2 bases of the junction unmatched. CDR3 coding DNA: TGCGCCAGCAGCTTGGGTGGGACTAGCTCCTACGAGCAGTACTTC. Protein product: CASSLGGTSSYEQYF.

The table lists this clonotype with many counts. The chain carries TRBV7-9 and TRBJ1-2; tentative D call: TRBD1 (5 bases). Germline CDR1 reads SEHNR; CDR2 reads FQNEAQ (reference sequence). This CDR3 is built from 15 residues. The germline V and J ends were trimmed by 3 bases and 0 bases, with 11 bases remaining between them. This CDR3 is CASSFEQDPNYGYTF. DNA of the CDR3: TGTGCCAGCAGCTTCGAACAGGATCCTAACTATGGCTACACCTTC.

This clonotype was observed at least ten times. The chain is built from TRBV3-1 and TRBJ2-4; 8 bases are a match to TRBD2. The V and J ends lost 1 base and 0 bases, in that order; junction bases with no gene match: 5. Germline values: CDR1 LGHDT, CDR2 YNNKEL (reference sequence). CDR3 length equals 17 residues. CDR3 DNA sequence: TGTGCCAGCAGCCAAGTGGAGCGGGGGCAAGCCAAAAACATTCAGTACTTC. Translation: CASSQVERGQAKNIQYF. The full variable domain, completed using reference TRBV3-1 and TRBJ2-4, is DTAVSQTPKYLVTQMGNDKSIKCEQNLGHDTMYWYKQDSKKFLKIMFSYNNKELIINETVPNRFSPKSPDKAHLNLHINSLELGDSAVYFCASSQVERGQAKNIQYFGAGTRLSVL.

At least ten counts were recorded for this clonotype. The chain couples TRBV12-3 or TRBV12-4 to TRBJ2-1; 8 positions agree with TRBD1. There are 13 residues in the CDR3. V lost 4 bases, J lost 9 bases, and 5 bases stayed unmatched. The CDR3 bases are TGTGCCAGCAGTTCATCAGGGGGCCGTGAGCAGTTCTTC. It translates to CASSSSGGREQFF.

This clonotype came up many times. CDR3 residues: CSALARTNTEAFF. CDR3 coding DNA: TGCAGTGCTCTGGCCCGAACGAACACTGAAGCTTTCTTT. The V and J genes are TRBV20-1 and TRBJ1-1; D not resolved. The V and J ends lost 5 bases and 1 base respectively, with 11 bases between them. This CDR3 is 13 amino acids long. Germline-derived CDR1 and CDR2 are DFQATT and SNEGSKA (reference sequence).

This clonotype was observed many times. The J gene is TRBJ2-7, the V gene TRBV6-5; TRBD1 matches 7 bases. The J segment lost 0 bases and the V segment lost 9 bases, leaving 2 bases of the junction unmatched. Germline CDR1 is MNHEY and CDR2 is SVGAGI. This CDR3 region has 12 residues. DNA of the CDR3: TGTGCCAGTGGACAGGACTCCTACGAGCAGTACTTC. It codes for CASGQDSYEQYF.

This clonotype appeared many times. The CDR3 here is CASSAGTGVPGELFF. In DNA, the CDR3 is TGCGCCAGCAGCGCCGGGACAGGGGTTCCCGGGGAGCTGTTTTTT. The gene calls are TRBV5-1 and TRBJ2-2; 10 bases match TRBD1. CDR1 SGHRS and CDR2 YFSETQ come from the germline V gene. The CDR3 is 15 amino acids. The ends lost 4 bases at V and 6 bases at J; junction bases unmatched: 6.

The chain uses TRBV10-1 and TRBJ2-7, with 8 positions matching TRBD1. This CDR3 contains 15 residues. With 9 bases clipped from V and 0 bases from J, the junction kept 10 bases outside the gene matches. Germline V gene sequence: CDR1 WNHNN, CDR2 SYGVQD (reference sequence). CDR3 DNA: TGCGCCAGGCGACCTATGGGACAGGTCTCCTACGAGCAGTACTTC. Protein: CARRPMGQVSYEQYF.

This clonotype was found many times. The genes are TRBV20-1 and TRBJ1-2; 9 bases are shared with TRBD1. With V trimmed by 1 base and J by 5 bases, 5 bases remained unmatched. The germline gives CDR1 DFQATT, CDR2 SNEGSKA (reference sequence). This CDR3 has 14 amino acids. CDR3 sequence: CSARAPGQGYGYTF. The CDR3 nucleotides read TGCAGTGCTAGAGCCCCCGGACAGGGGTATGGCTACACCTTC.

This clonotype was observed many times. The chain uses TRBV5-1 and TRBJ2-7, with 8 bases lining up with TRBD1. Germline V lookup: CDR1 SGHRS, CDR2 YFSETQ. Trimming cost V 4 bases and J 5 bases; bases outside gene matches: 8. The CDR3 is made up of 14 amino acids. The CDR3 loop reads CASSPGQGVDEQYF. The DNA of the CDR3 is TGCGCCAGCAGCCCAGGACAGGGTGTGGACGAGCAGTACTTC.

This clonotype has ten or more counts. CDR3 loop: CASSQESGQNYEKLFF. The CDR3 nucleotides are TGTGCCAGCAGCCAAGAAAGTGGCCAGAACTATGAAAAACTGTTTTTT. V gene TRBV4-2 combines with J gene TRBJ1-4, with D unresolved. Germline V gene sequence: CDR1 LGHNA, CDR2 YNFKEQ. This CDR3 has 16 amino acids. V lost 0 bases to trimming and J lost 6 bases, with 14 bases between them.

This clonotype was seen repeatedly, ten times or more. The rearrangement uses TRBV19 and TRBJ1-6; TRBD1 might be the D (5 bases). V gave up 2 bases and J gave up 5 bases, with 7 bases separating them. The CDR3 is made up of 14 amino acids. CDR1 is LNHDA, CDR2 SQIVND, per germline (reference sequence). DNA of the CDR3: TGTGCCAGTAGTATACGGGACCATAATTCACCCCTCCACTTT. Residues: CASSIRDHNSPLHF.

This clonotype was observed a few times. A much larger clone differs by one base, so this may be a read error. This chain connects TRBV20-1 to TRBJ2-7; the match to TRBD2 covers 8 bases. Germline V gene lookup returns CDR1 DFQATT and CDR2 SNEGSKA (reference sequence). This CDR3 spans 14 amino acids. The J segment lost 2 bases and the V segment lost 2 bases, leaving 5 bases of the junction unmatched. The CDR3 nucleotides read TGCAGTGCTAGATCGGGGGGGGTCACCTACGAGCAGTACTTC. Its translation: CSARSGGVTYEQYF.

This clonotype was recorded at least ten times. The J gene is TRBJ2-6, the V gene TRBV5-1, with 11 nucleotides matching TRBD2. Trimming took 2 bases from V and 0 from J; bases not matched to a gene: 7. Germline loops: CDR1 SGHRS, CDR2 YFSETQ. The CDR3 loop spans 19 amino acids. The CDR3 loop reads CASSFGPSGGYSGANVLTF. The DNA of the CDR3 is TGCGCCAGCAGCTTCGGGCCTAGCGGGGGGTACTCTGGGGCCAACGTCCTGACTTTC. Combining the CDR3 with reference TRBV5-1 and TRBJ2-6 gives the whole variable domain KAGVTQTPRYLIKTRGQQVTLSCSPISGHRSVSWYQQTPGQGLQFLFEYFSETQRNKGNFPGRFSGRQFSNSRSEMNVSTLELGDSALYLCASSFGPSGGYSGANVLTFGAGSRLTVL.

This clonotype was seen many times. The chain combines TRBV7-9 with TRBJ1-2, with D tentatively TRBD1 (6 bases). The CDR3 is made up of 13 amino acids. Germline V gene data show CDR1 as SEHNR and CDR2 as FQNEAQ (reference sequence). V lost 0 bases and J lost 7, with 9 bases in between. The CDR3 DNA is TGTGCCAGCAGCTTAGCGGGGGCGCTTGGCTACACCTTC. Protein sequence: CASSLAGALGYTF.

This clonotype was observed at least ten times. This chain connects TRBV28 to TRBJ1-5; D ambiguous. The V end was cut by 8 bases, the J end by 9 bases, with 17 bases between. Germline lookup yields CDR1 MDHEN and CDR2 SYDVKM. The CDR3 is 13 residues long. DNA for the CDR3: TGTGCCAGCGGAATCGGAGGCCGGCTGCCCCAGCATTTT. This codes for CASGIGGRLPQHF.

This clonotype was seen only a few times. The CDR3: CASSASGGAGGFF. CDR3 coding DNA: TGCGCCAGCAGCGCTAGCGGGGGGGCCGGAGGGTTCTTC. This rearrangement joins TRBV5-1 to TRBJ2-1, with TRBD2 matching over 12 bases. J was trimmed by 15 bases and V by 4 bases; bases with no gene match: 8. The CDR3 loop spans 13 amino acids. CDR1 is SGHRS and CDR2 is YFSETQ in the germline V gene.

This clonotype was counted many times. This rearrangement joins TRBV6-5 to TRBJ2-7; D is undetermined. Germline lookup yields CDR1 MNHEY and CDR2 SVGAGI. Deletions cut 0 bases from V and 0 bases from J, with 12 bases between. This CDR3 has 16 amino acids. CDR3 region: CASSYSTQAFSYEQYF. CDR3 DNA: TGTGCCAGCAGTTACTCGACTCAGGCTTTCTCCTACGAGCAGTACTTC.

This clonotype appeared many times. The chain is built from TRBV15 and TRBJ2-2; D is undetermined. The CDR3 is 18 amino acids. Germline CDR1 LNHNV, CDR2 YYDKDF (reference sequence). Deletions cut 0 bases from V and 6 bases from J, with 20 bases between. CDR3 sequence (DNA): TGTGCCACCAGCAGAGAACCCCAGGTAGCTCGTTTGGCCGGGGAGCTGTTTTTT. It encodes CATSREPQVARLAGELFF.

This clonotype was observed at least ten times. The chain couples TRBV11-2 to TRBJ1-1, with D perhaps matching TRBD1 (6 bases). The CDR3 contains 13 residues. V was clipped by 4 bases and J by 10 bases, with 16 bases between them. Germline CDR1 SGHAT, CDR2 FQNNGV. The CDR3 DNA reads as TGTGCCAGCAGCTCACTTCCCAGAGGGGGAGCTTTCTTT. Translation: CASSSLPRGGAFF.

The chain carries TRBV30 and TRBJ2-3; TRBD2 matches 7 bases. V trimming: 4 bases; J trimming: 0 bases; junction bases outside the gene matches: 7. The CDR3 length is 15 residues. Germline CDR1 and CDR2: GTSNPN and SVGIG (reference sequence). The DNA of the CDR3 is TGTGCCTGGACGGGGGGATTAACGAGCACAGATACGCAGTATTTT. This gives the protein CAWTGGLTSTDTQYF.

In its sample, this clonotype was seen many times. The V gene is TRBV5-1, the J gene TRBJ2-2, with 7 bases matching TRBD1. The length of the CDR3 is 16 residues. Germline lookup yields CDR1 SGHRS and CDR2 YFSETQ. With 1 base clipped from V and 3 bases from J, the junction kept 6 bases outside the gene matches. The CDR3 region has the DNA TGCGCCAGCAGCTTGATAGGGGGCATGGACACCGGGGAGCTGTTTTTT. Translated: CASSLIGGMDTGELFF.

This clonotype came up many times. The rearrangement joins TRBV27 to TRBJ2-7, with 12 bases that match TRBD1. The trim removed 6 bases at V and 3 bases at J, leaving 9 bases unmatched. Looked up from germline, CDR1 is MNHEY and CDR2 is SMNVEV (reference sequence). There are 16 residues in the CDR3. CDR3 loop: CASRPGGTGGFYEQYF. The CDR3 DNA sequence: TGTGCCAGCAGACCCGGGGGGACAGGGGGCTTCTACGAGCAGTACTTC.

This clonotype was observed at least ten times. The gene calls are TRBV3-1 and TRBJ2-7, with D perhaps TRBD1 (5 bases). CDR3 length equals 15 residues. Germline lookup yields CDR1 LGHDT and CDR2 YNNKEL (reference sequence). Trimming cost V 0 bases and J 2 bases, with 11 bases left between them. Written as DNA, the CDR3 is TGTGCCAGCAGCCAAGATCGGGCCAGGGCCTACGAGCAGTACTTC. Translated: CASSQDRARAYEQYF.